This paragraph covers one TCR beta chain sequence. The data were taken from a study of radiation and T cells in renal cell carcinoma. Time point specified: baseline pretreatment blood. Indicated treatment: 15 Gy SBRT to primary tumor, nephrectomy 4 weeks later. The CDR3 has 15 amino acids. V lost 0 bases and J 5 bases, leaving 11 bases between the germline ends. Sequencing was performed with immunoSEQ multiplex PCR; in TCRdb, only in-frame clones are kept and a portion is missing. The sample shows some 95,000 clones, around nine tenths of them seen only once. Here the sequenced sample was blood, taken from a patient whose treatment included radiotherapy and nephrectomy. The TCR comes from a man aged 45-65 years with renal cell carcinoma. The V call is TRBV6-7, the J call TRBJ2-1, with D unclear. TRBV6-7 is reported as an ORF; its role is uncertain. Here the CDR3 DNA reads TGTGCCAGCAGTTACTCGAGACCCTGGAACAATGAGCAGTTCTTC. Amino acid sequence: CASSYSRPWNNEQFF.